The entry below gives a single T cell receptor (beta chain) sequence along with its context. This record comes from a study of blood T cell repertoires in COVID-19. Looking at the study overall: The origin of the acute and convalescent COVID-19 samples was the United States, Italy and Spain.

The ends were cut back, 3 bases at V and 3 bases at J, with 8 bases in the middle. The CDR3 runs 13 residues. Methods used by the authors: How many nucleated cells were present was estimated from reference gene primer amplification. Assay: immunoSEQ multiplex PCR; the TCRdb copy retains only in-frame clones and omits some. That table is the source of V, J and clone size, and D and trimming were worked out from the DNA. This table holds under 200,000 clones, approximately 88% found once. Material: peripheral blood. The TCR comes from a young man with active or convalescent COVID-19. The rearrangement links TRBV12-3 or TRBV12-4 to TRBJ1-1, with D tentatively TRBD1 (6 bases). The CDR3 is CASSLWGHTEAFF. In DNA form, the CDR3 reads TGTGCCAGCAGTTTGTGGGGGCACACTGAAGCTTTCTTT.